What follows describes a single T cell receptor (beta chain). What it binds is not known. Data came from immunoSEQ multiplex PCR; TCRdb stores just in-frame clones and leaves some out. The table lists around 25,000 clones, around 73% of them singletons. Per the germline V gene, CDR1 is SGHVS and CDR2 is FNYEAQ. With 2 bases clipped from V and 6 bases from J, the junction kept 7 bases outside the gene matches. The CDR3 is 16 amino acids. The sample belongs to a study of tumor-infiltrating lymphocytes in localized non-small cell lung cancer. Looking at the study overall: From each patient, both tumor and uninvolved lung, non-adjacent to tumor, were sampled.

Study observations and caveats: Tumor T-cell fraction from TCR sequencing was not associated with recurrence-free survival (p = 0.61).

The TCR was taken from a human donor with non-small cell lung cancer. This rearrangement joins TRBV7-6 to TRBJ2-2, with 9 bases aligning to TRBD2. The sample consisted of lung tumor tissue. The CDR3 loop is CASSLLPSGGSGELFF. The CDR3 DNA is TGTGCCAGCAGCTTACTTCCCAGCGGGGGGTCCGGGGAGCTGTTTTTT.